This T cell receptor (beta chain) comes out of a study of CD8 T cells in ankylosing spondylitis. Study results and caveats: A motif in TCR beta, a set of 8 or 9 highly homologous variants, appeared characteristic of ankylosing spondylitis blood.

This clonotype was detected ten times or more. The antigen remains undetermined. TCRdb analysed the 5' RACE reads with MiXCR anew, one entry per CDR3 protein. The table has about 390,000 distinct CDR3 sequences, around 22% seen once; the top ten hold about a sixth. Trimming shortened V by 0 bases and J by 4 bases, and 13 bases separated the two germline ends. CDR1 and CDR2 from the germline V gene are SGHRS and YFSETQ. The CDR3 runs 15 residues. The rearrangement uses TRBV5-1 and TRBJ2-5; D gene ambiguous. Sequenced: blood, either unsorted or a sorted T cell fraction (not recorded which). This TCR was recovered from a male donor with ankylosing spondylitis. The CDR3 DNA reads TGCGCCAGCAGCTTGGCCAATACGGGCGTAGAGACCCAGTACTTC. Its translation: CASSLANTGVETQYF.